A single sample is the source of the 27 T cell receptor beta chains below, sequenced in a study of T cell responses to AZD1222 COVID-19 vaccine. The table came from immunoSEQ multiplex PCR; TCRdb's copy has only in-frame clones and leaves some out. Among about 120,000 clones listed, over 75% were seen once. The sequencing here drew on peripheral blood, taken on day 0 of AZD1222 vaccination. The origin of the receptors is an adult in good health.

The chain links TRBV19 to TRBJ1-2, with a possible D match to TRBD1 (5 bases). V gave up 8 bases and J gave up 3 bases, with 19 bases separating them. The CDR3 length is 15 residues. Germline V CDR1 and CDR2: LNHDA, SQIVND (reference sequence). The CDR3 region is CASQIFATADYGYTF. The CDR3 DNA is TGTGCCAGTCAAATTTTCGCGACAGCGGACTATGGCTACACCTTC.

The chain has TRBV27 and TRBJ2-1; 10 nucleotides align to TRBD1. V gave up 6 bases and J gave up 5 bases; unmatched junction bases: 7. The CDR3 totals 15 residues. Germline V lookup: CDR1 MNHEY, CDR2 SMNVEV (reference sequence). The CDR3 spells CASRPLDRGHNEQFF. Written as DNA, the CDR3 is TGTGCCAGCAGACCCTTAGACAGGGGGCACAATGAGCAGTTCTTC.

The CDR3 spells CASMRVSYNSPLHF. The CDR3, as DNA: TGTGCCAGCATGCGGGTCTCCTATAATTCACCCCTCCACTTT. The rearrangement links TRBV28 to TRBJ1-6, with no clear D. Trimming pared 7 bases from V and 0 bases from J, leaving 7 bases between. Germline values: CDR1 MDHEN, CDR2 SYDVKM. This CDR3 has 14 amino acids.

CDR3: CASSYFRDEQYF. Written as DNA, the CDR3 is TGTGCCAGCAGTTACTTTAGGGACGAGCAGTACTTC. The chain employs TRBV6-6 and TRBJ2-7; D is unresolved. CDR1 is MNHNY and CDR2 is SVGAGI in the germline V gene (reference sequence). Trimming removed 1 base at V and 5 bases at J, with 6 bases between. There are 12 residues in the CDR3.

The chain has TRBV3-1 (or the pseudogene TRBV3-2) and TRBJ2-7; 10 nucleotides match TRBD2. CDR3 length equals 17 residues. The V segment lost 0 bases and the J segment 8 bases; nucleotides outside the gene matches: 13. Germline-derived CDR1 and CDR2 are LGHDT and YNNKEL (reference sequence). CDR3 loop: CASSQDQYGSGRPQQYF. CDR3 bases: TGTGCCAGCAGCCAAGATCAGTACGGTAGCGGGAGGCCACAGCAGTACTTC.

The chain links TRBV11-1 to TRBJ2-3; no clear D gene. CDR1 and CDR2 from the germline V gene are SGHAT and FQDESV (reference sequence). The CDR3 is 14 amino acids. Trimming cost V 6 bases and J 2 bases, with 12 bases left between them. CDR3 bases: TGTGCCAGCAGTTCACAGAGGTTCACAGATACGCAGTATTTT. It yields the protein CASSSQRFTDTQYF.

The J gene is TRBJ2-7, the V gene TRBV2, with 7 bases lining up with TRBD2. There are 14 residues in the CDR3. The trim removed 7 bases at V and 0 bases at J, leaving 6 bases unmatched. Germline V CDR1 and CDR2: SNHLY, FYNNEI. The CDR3 sequence: CASTPSGGSYEQYF. In nucleotides, the CDR3 is TGTGCCAGCACCCCTTCGGGGGGCTCCTACGAGCAGTACTTC.

The V and J genes are TRBV11-1 and TRBJ2-7; no reliable D call. Germline loops: CDR1 SGHAT, CDR2 FQDESV (reference sequence). The V end lost 5 bases, the J end lost 2 bases, and 16 bases lay between the germline ends. This CDR3 is 15 amino acids long. This chain's CDR3 is CASSPGGIRTYEQYF. DNA for the CDR3: TGTGCCAGCAGCCCCGGTGGGATACGAACCTACGAGCAGTACTTC. The full variable domain, completed using reference TRBV11-1 and TRBJ2-7, is EAEVAQSPRYKITEKSQAVAFWCDPISGHATLYWYRQILGQGPELLVQFQDESVVDDSQLPKDRFSAERLKGVDSTLKIQPAELGDSAMYLCASSPGGIRTYEQYFGPGTRLTVT.

The chain couples TRBV29-1 to TRBJ1-1; the match to TRBD1 covers 8 bases. Germline V gene data show CDR1 as SQVTM and CDR2 as ANQGSEA. The CDR3 is 14 residues long. With V trimmed by 4 bases and J by 6 bases, 10 bases remained unmatched. The CDR3 nucleotides read TGCAGCGTTGGGACAGGGCGGTCAAGCGCTGAAGCTTTCTTT. Translated, it gives CSVGTGRSSAEAFF. Complete variable domain (other parts from reference TRBV29-1 and TRBJ1-1): SAVISQKPSRDICQRGTSLTIQCQVDSQVTMMFWYRQQPGQSLTLIATANQGSEATYESGFVIDKFPISRPNLTFSTLTVSNMSPEDSSIYLCSVGTGRSSAEAFFGQGTRLTVV.

The V call is TRBV7-2, the J call TRBJ1-4; maybe TRBD1 (5 bases). The CDR3 runs 12 residues. Per the germline V gene, CDR1 is SGHTA and CDR2 is FQGNSA. V was pared by 5 bases and J by 10 bases, with 11 bases between. The CDR3 spells CASSPGLGKLFF. The CDR3 DNA follows: TGTGCCAGCAGCCCGGGACTGGGAAAACTGTTTTTT.

This clone has only one observation. The chain uses TRBV9 and TRBJ1-3; no clear D. The CDR3 consists of 15 residues. Per the germline V gene, CDR1 is SGDLS and CDR2 is YYNGEE. Trimming stripped 7 bases from V and 2 bases from J, with 16 bases between. The CDR3 DNA follows: TGTGCCAGCCGGCCCGGGGAAGAAGCTGGAAACACCATATATTTT. Protein product: CASRPGEEAGNTIYF.

CDR3 in DNA: TGTGCCAGCAGTTACGTACTGCTACTCCCTCGAGAGCAGCAGTACTTC. Translating it yields CASSYVLLLPREQQYF. V is TRBV6-2 or TRBV6-3 and J is TRBJ2-7, with D hard to call. Trimming stripped 2 bases from V and 8 bases from J, with 22 bases between. The CDR3 covers 16 residues. Germline loops: CDR1 MNHEY, CDR2 SVGEGT.

This clone was counted a few times. The genes are TRBV28 and TRBJ2-3; possible D gene TRBD2, 5 bases. V dropped 4 bases and J dropped 7 bases, with 15 bases sitting between them. Germline V CDR1 and CDR2: MDHEN, SYDVKM. This CDR3 comprises 14 residues. This CDR3 is CASSSAVAQNTQYF. In nucleotides, the CDR3 is TGTGCCAGCAGTTCAGCGGTAGCACAAAATACGCAGTATTTT. The full variable domain, its missing parts supplied by reference TRBV28 and TRBJ2-3, is DVKVTQSSRYLVKRTGEKVFLECVQDMDHENMFWYRQDPGLGLRLIYFSYDVKMKEKGDIPEGYSVSREKKERFSLILESASTNQTSMYLCASSSAVAQNTQYFGPGTRLTVL.

The J gene is TRBJ2-7, the V gene TRBV19, with 11 positions matching TRBD1. There are 14 residues in the CDR3. Germline CDR1 LNHDA, CDR2 SQIVND (reference sequence). The V and J ends lost 5 bases and 5 bases, in that order; junction bases with no gene match: 5. The CDR3 DNA is TGTGCCAGTAGTCAACGGACAGGGGGCCACGAGCAGTACTTC. It is translated as CASSQRTGGHEQYF.

This sequence joins TRBV5-1 and TRBJ2-3; 14 positions agree with TRBD2. This CDR3 spans 17 amino acids. V was pared by 4 bases and J by 3 bases, with 7 bases of the junction left unmatched. Germline V gene lookup returns CDR1 SGHRS and CDR2 YFSETQ. The CDR3 nucleotides read TGCGCCAGCAGCCTGGGACTAGCGGGAGTATTAACAGATACGCAGTATTTT. Its translation: CASSLGLAGVLTDTQYF.

There are a few counts of this clone. The chain links TRBV5-8 to TRBJ1-3; 7 nucleotides agree with TRBD1. Germline values: CDR1 SGHTS, CDR2 YDEGEE. CDR3 length equals 16 residues. The trim removed 7 bases at V and 3 bases at J, leaving 13 bases unmatched. The CDR3 DNA follows: TGTGCCAGCTCCCCGTATGCGACAGGGATTGGAAACACCATATATTTT. Amino acid sequence: CASSPYATGIGNTIYF.

This clone has only one observation. This sequence joins TRBV11-3 and TRBJ2-1, with no clear D. This CDR3 region has 12 residues. Trimming shortened V by 5 bases and J by 1 base, and 3 bases separated the two germline ends. From germline, CDR1 is SGHNT and CDR2 YENEEA. The CDR3 spells CASSQSYNEQFF. CDR3 DNA: TGTGCCAGCAGCCAATCCTACAATGAGCAGTTCTTC.

V and J are TRBV3-1 (or the pseudogene TRBV3-2) and TRBJ2-6; tentatively, D is TRBD1 (6 bases). V was pared by 1 base and J by 2 bases, with 18 bases between. The CDR3 loop spans 19 amino acids. Per germline, CDR1 LGHDT and CDR2 YNNKEL (reference sequence). CDR3 loop: CASSQVRDISRPGANVLTF. The DNA for the CDR3 is TGTGCCAGCAGCCAAGTACGGGACATTTCACGTCCTGGGGCCAACGTCCTGACTTTC.

The CDR3 here is CASSLGPAGPMSSYEQYF. The CDR3, as DNA: TGCGCCAGCAGCTTGGGTCCTGCGGGACCAATGAGCTCCTACGAGCAGTACTTC. The chain employs TRBV5-1 and TRBJ2-7; possibly TRBD2 for D (6 bases). CDR3 length: 18 amino acids. V lost 0 bases, J lost 0 bases, and 19 bases lay in between. Germline V gene lookup returns CDR1 SGHRS and CDR2 YFSETQ.

The rearrangement links TRBV5-4 to TRBJ2-7; D might be TRBD1 (5 bases). CDR1 and CDR2 (germline): SGHNT, YYREEE (reference sequence). The CDR3 is 16 amino acids. V dropped 6 bases and J dropped 2 bases, with 21 bases sitting between them. The CDR3 DNA reads as TGTGCCAGCACCAGTTCCGTTGTAGAAGGGGCCTACGAGCAGTACTTC. It codes for CASTSSVVEGAYEQYF.

The chain uses TRBV19 and TRBJ2-1; 7 nucleotides line up with TRBD1. Germline CDR1 reads LNHDA; CDR2 reads SQIVND (reference sequence). The CDR3 loop spans 13 amino acids. Trimming took 5 bases from V and 4 from J; bases not matched to a gene: 2. CDR3 sequence reads: CASSGTAYNEQFF. The CDR3 DNA reads as TGTGCCAGTAGTGGGACAGCTTACAATGAGCAGTTCTTC.

With respect to this clone: Other DNA sequences of this sample code for an identical CDR3. The J gene is TRBJ1-2, the V gene TRBV28; D call uncertain. This CDR3 comprises 13 residues. V gave up 6 bases and J gave up 1 base, with 9 bases separating them. Germline loops: CDR1 MDHEN, CDR2 SYDVKM. As DNA, the CDR3 is TGTGCCAGCAGCCCCAGGTTTAACTATGGCTACACCTTC. It yields the protein CASSPRFNYGYTF.

The V and J genes are TRBV6-5 and TRBJ1-5; TRBD1 agrees at 7 bases. The length of the CDR3 is 15 residues. Germline lookup yields CDR1 MNHEY and CDR2 SVGAGI. V trimming: 4 bases; J trimming: 5 bases; junction bases outside the gene matches: 8. The CDR3: CASSSVRTGDQPQHF. CDR3 sequence (DNA): TGTGCCAGCAGTTCGGTAAGGACAGGCGATCAGCCCCAGCATTTT.

The J gene is TRBJ1-4, the V gene TRBV7-8; perhaps TRBD1 as D (5 bases). This CDR3 has 14 residues. The germline V and J ends were trimmed by 3 bases and 8 bases, with 13 bases remaining between them. Germline V gene data show CDR1 as SGHVS and CDR2 as FQNEAQ. The CDR3 sequence is CASSLRGDAEKLFF. The DNA of the CDR3 is TGTGCCAGCAGCTTGAGAGGGGACGCAGAAAAACTGTTTTTT.

This chain links TRBV18 with TRBJ2-4, with a tentative D call TRBD1 (6 bases). Germline loops: CDR1 KGHSH, CDR2 LQKENI. This CDR3 spans 16 amino acids. Trimming cost V 4 bases and J 0 bases, with 13 bases left between them. The CDR3 sequence is CASSQDSGVAKNIQYF. In DNA form, the CDR3 reads TGTGCCAGCTCACAGGACAGTGGGGTAGCCAAAAACATTCAGTACTTC.

This clone has only a few counts. The chain has TRBV6-5 and TRBJ1-5, with D possibly being TRBD1 (5 bases). The germline CDR1 and CDR2 sequences are MNHEY and SVGAGI. V was cut by 5 bases and J by 4 bases, with 15 bases left in between. This CDR3 region has 15 residues. CDR3 region: CASSPGQGLNQPQHF. In nucleotides, the CDR3 is TGTGCCAGCAGTCCTGGGCAGGGACTTAATCAGCCCCAGCATTTT.

J is TRBJ2-7 and V is TRBV7-8; 10 bases map to TRBD2. CDR1 and CDR2 (germline): SGHVS, FQNEAQ. This CDR3 comprises 16 residues. The J segment lost 4 bases and the V segment lost 0 bases, leaving 6 bases of the junction unmatched. The CDR3 reads CASSLALQLAGYEQYF. The CDR3 region has the DNA TGTGCCAGCAGCTTAGCGCTACAACTAGCGGGGTACGAGCAGTACTTC.